This T cell receptor beta chain was obtained from a study of T cell changes during pregnancy in multiple sclerosis. This CDR3 comprises 17 residues. Trimming shortened V by 7 bases and J by 0 bases, and 16 bases separated the two germline ends. Germline values: CDR1 SEHNR, CDR2 FQNEAQ (reference sequence). Assay: immunoSEQ multiplex PCR; the TCRdb copy retains only in-frame clones and omits some. The table has around 65,000 clones, around 92% seen once. The sequence was obtained from a female donor in good health, enrolled as a control in a pregnancy study. Sequenced material: peripheral blood, taken in the second trimester of pregnancy. The V gene is TRBV7-9, the J gene TRBJ2-6; D perhaps matches TRBD2 (5 bases). CDR3 sequence: CASTRNPGNSGANVLTF. CDR3 coding DNA: TGTGCCAGCACCAGGAACCCCGGGAACTCTGGGGCCAACGTCCTGACTTTC.